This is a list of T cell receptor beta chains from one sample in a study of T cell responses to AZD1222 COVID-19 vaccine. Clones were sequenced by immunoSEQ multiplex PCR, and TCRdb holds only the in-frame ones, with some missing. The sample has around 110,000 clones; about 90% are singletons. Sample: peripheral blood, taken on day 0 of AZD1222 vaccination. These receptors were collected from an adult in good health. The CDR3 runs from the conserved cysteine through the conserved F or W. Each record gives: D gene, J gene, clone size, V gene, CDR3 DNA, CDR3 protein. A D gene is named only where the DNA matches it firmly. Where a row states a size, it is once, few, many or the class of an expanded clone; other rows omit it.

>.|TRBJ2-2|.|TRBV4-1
TGCGCCAGCAGCTCCGCGGCGAACACCGGGGAGCTGTTTTTT
CASSSAANTGELFF
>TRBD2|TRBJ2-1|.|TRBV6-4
TGTGCCAGCAGCGCCGGGACTAGCGGATACAATGAGCAGTTCTTC
CASSAGTSGYNEQFF
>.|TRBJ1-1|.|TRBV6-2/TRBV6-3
TGTGCCAGCAGTTTGTGGGAGGGCACTGAAGCTTTCTTT
CASSLWEGTEAFF
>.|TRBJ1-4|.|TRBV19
TGTGCCAGTAGTCCCCAGGGGTTATCTAATGAAAAACTGTTTTTT
CASSPQGLSNEKLFF
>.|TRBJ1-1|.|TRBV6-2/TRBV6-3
TGTGCCAGCAGTCACCTAAGCCGGAACACTGAAGCTTTCTTT
CASSHLSRNTEAFF
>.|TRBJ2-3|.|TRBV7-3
TGTGCCAGCAGCTTATCCCCGAGCACAGATACGCAGTATTTT
CASSLSPSTDTQYF
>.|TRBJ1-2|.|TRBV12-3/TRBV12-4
TGTGCCAGCAGTTTAATAGGCTATGGCTACACCTTC
CASSLIGYGYTF
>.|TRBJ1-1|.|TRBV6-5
TGTGCCAGCAGTCCCGGAGGCACTGAAGCTTTCTTT
CASSPGGTEAFF
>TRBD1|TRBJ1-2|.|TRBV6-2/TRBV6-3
TGTGCCAGCAGTTACGATGAGGGACAGGGTTATGGCTACACCTTC
CASSYDEGQGYGYTF
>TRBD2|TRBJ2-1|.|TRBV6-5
TGTGCCAGTTTAGATCAGTTTACTAGCGCTGAGCAGTTCTTC
CASLDQFTSAEQFF
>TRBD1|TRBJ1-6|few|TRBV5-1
TGCGCCAGCAGCCTGGGACAGGAAGGGGGTTCACCCCTCCACTTT
CASSLGQEGGSPLHF
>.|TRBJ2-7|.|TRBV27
TGTGCCAGCAGTTTCGACAGGAGCTCCTACGAGCAGTACTTC
CASSFDRSSYEQYF
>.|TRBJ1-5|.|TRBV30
TGTGCCTGGTGCAGCAATTCAGGGGATCAGCCCCAGCATTTT
CAWCSNSGDQPQHF
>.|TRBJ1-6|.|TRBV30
TGTGCCTGGAGTAGGCAGGGGATCAGCTCCTATAATTCACCCCTCCACTTT
CAWSRQGISSYNSPLHF
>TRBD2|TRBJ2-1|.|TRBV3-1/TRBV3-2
TGTGCCAGCAGCCAAGCACTAGCGGGAGCCGAGACTGAGCAGTTCTTC
CASSQALAGAETEQFF
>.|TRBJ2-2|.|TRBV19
TGTGCCAGTAGTATTCAAGGGTCTGACACCGGGGAGCTGTTTTTT
CASSIQGSDTGELFF
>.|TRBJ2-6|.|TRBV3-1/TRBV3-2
TGTGCCAGCAGCCAATCGGGGGCCAACGTCCTGACTTTC
CASSQSGANVLTF
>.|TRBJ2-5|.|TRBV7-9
TGTGCCAGCAGCATTGGGCCCGGACGGCGTCAAGAGACCCAGTACTTC
CASSIGPGRRQETQYF
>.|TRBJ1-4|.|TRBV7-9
TGTGCCAGCAGCTTAGAACTGCTGGCAGCAACTAATGAAAAACTGTTTTTT
CASSLELLAATNEKLFF
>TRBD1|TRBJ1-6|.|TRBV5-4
TGTGCCAGCAGTTGGGACAGACTTGATTCACCCCTCCACTTT
CASSWDRLDSPLHF
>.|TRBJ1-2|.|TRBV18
TGTGCCAGCTCACAAAGTCCGACAAGGAATGGCTACACCTTC
CASSQSPTRNGYTF
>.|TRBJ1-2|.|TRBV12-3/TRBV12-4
TGTGCCAGCAGTTTCAGAGCCCGGGGTGGCTACACCTTC
CASSFRARGGYTF
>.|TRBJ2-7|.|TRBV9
TGTGCCAGCAGCGCCCAGCTTATGGGCTACGAGCAGTACTTC
CASSAQLMGYEQYF
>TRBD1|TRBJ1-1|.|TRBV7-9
TGTGCCAGCAGCTTACCGGGATCGACAGGGGGCACTGAAGCTTTCTTT
CASSLPGSTGGTEAFF
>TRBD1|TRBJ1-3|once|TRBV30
TGTGCCTGGAATAAAAGGGGACAGGAGATAAACACCATATATTTT
CAWNKRGQEINTIYF
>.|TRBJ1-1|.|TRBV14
TGTGCCAGCAGCCAAGTCAGGGGCGTGAACACTGAAGCTTTCTTT
CASSQVRGVNTEAFF
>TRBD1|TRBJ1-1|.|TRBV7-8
TGTGCCAGCAGCTTAGAGACAGGGGCACTCACTGAAGCTTTCTTT
CASSLETGALTEAFF
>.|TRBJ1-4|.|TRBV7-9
TGTGCCAGCAGCCCTCAGGGGACGGTTGAAAAACTGTTTTTT
CASSPQGTVEKLFF
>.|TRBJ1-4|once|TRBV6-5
TGTGCCAGCAGTTCCAGGAACCTAGAAAAACTGTTTTTT
CASSSRNLEKLFF
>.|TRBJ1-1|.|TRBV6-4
TGTGCCATTTCCCATGGGGGGGTGAGGGAAGCTTTCTTT
CAISHGGVREAFF
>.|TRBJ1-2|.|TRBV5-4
TGTGCCAGCAGCAAACAGGGTCCCCAAGGCTACACCTTC
CASSKQGPQGYTF
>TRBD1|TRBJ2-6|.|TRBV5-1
TGCGCCAGCACCCTCTACAGGGGGTCTGGGGCCAACGTCCTGACTTTC
CASTLYRGSGANVLTF
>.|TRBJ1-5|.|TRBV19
TGTGCCAGTAGTACTCAGGAGGATCAGCCCCAGCATTTT
CASSTQEDQPQHF
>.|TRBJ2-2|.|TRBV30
TGTGCCTGGAGTACCGGGACACTGAACACCGGGGAGCTGTTTTTT
CAWSTGTLNTGELFF
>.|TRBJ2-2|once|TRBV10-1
TGCGCCAGCAATACAGCGCTGGGCGGGGAGCTGTTTTTT
CASNTALGGELFF
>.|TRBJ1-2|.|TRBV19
TGTGCCAGTAGTATAGGGTATCCGCCCTATGGCTACACCTTC
CASSIGYPPYGYTF
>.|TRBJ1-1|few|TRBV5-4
TGTGCCAGCAGCTTGGGTTGGGGAGGCCACAACACTGAAGCTTTCTTT
CASSLGWGGHNTEAFF
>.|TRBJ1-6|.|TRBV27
TGTGCCAGCAGCCAGGGAGCGTCCTATAATTCACCCCTCCACTTT
CASSQGASYNSPLHF
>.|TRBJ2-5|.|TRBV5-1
TGCGCCAGCAGCTCCAGACCCGGGCAAGAGACCCAGTACTTC
CASSSRPGQETQYF
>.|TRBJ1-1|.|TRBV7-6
TGTGCCAGCAGCTTAGTGGCGGGGTCGAGGTACACTGAAGCTTTCTTT
CASSLVAGSRYTEAFF
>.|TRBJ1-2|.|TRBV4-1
TGCGCCAGCAGCCAAAATGACGGCCCGGGGGGCTATGGCTACACCTTC
CASSQNDGPGGYGYTF
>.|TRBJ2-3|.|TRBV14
TGTGCCAGCAGCACGACCTGGAGAGATACGCAGTATTTT
CASSTTWRDTQYF
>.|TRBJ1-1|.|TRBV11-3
TGTGCCAGCAGCCCTCGGGGATTAATGAACACTGAAGCTTTCTTT
CASSPRGLMNTEAFF
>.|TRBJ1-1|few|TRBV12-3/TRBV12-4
TGTGCCAGCAGTTTCAGGCAGAACACTGAAGCTTTCTTT
CASSFRQNTEAFF